This is a list of T cell receptor beta chains from one sample in a study of cytomegalovirus exposure and HLA in healthy donors. Data came from immunoSEQ multiplex PCR; TCRdb stores just in-frame clones and leaves some out. Among 250,000 to 300,000 clones listed, around 90% were seen once. The sample comprised PBMCs. The receptors stem from a girl aged 2-10 years in good health and CMV-seronegative. Each CDR3 is given with its conserved first and last residue. Each record gives: D gene, clone size, J gene, V gene, CDR3 DNA, CDR3 protein. The D gene is left open where the match is weak. The size of a clone is reported for some rows only, either as once, few or many, or as a class for expanded clones.

.,.,TRBJ1-1,TRBV18,TGTGCCAGCTCACCACTACCGGGGGACACTGAAGCTTTCTTT,CASSPLPGDTEAFF
TRBD1,.,TRBJ2-7,TRBV5-1,TGCGCCAGCAGCGGGGACAGTTGGACCTACGAGCAGTACTTC,CASSGDSWTYEQYF
.,.,TRBJ1-1,TRBV28,TGTGCCAGTTTTTGGGGAGGAGTGAACACTGAAGCTTTCTTT,CASFWGGVNTEAFF
.,.,TRBJ2-1,TRBV5-4,TGTGCCAGCAGCTCCCCCGGTGAGCAGTTCTTC,CASSSPGEQFF
TRBD1,.,TRBJ2-7,TRBV30,TGTGCCGTCCCGGGACAGGGTTACGAGCAGTACTTC,CAVPGQGYEQYF
.,.,TRBJ2-7,TRBV7-6,TGTGCCAGCAGCTTAGTTTCCAGCTCCTACGAGCAGTACTTC,CASSLVSSSYEQYF
TRBD2,.,TRBJ2-1,TRBV28,TGTGCCACCCGACTAGCGGGGGTGCATGAGCAGTTCTTC,CATRLAGVHEQFF
TRBD1,.,TRBJ2-7,TRBV6-5,TGTGCCAGCAGTTTCGACAGGGTAGCCTACGAGCAGTACTTC,CASSFDRVAYEQYF
TRBD2,.,TRBJ2-1,TRBV7-7,TGTGCCAGCAGCTTATATCCACTAGCGGGAGGAAGCGCCCGCAATGAGCAGTTCTTC,CASSLYPLAGGSARNEQFF
.,.,TRBJ1-6,TRBV30,TGTGCCTGGAGCGGTGGGAGCTCCTATAATTCACCCCTCCACTTT,CAWSGGSSYNSPLHF
TRBD1,.,TRBJ2-7,TRBV5-1,TGCGCCAGCAGCTTGCCTACCGGGACAGCCTACGAGCAGTACTTC,CASSLPTGTAYEQYF
TRBD1,.,TRBJ1-1,TRBV11-2,TGTGCCAGCAGCTTACAACAGGGGCGAACTGAAGCTTTCTTT,CASSLQQGRTEAFF
.,.,TRBJ1-5,TRBV2,TGTGCCAGCAAAGGACCGGACAAATGGGGCAATCAGCCCCAGCATTTT,CASKGPDKWGNQPQHF
TRBD2,.,TRBJ2-3,TRBV10-3,TGTGCCATCAGTGAGTCGGGGACTAGGGTCTCGTCTAGCACAGATACGCAGTATTTT,CAISESGTRVSSSTDTQYF
.,.,TRBJ2-7,TRBV5-4,TGTGCCAGCAGCTCCAAGACGGGGGTTTACGAGCAGTACTTC,CASSSKTGVYEQYF
TRBD1,.,TRBJ1-2,TRBV19,TGTGCCTCCCAAGGGCCGACAGGGAAAAACTATGGCTACACCTTC,CASQGPTGKNYGYTF
TRBD1,.,TRBJ2-3,TRBV10-3,TGTGCCATCCAACGGGACAGGGGGCTCGATACGCAGTATTTT,CAIQRDRGLDTQYF
TRBD2,once,TRBJ2-1,TRBV19,TGTGCCAGTAGTATAGCCAGCGGGAGGGCCTTAGCCTACAATGAGCAGTTCTTC,CASSIASGRALAYNEQFF
.,.,TRBJ1-5,TRBV28,TGTGCCAGCAGCCCCGGGATACCGAGGGAGCCCCAGCATTTT,CASSPGIPREPQHF
.,.,TRBJ1-2,TRBV29-1,TGCAGCGTAACGACCCGAAGGGGCTATGGCTACACCTTC,CSVTTRRGYGYTF
TRBD2,.,TRBJ2-7,TRBV19,TGTGCCAGTAGCGCTTGGGGGGGGTACGAGCAGTACTTC,CASSAWGGYEQYF
.,.,TRBJ2-7,TRBV19,TGTGCCAGTAGTATTAGTTTGGTCCGCGAGCAGTACTTC,CASSISLVREQYF
.,.,TRBJ2-7,TRBV27,TGTACCAGCAGTTTCCGCACTACCACCTACGAGCAGTACTTC,CTSSFRTTTYEQYF
.,.,TRBJ2-1,TRBV27,TGTGCCAGCAGTTTTAGCGCCTACAATGAGCAGTTCTTC,CASSFSAYNEQFF
TRBD1,.,TRBJ1-2,TRBV14,TGTGCCAGCAGCCCCACAGGGGAATATGGCTACACCTTC,CASSPTGEYGYTF
TRBD1,.,TRBJ2-1,TRBV12-5,TGTGCTAGTGGTTTTGGGACAGGGGGCTACAATGAGCAGTTCTTC,CASGFGTGGYNEQFF
TRBD2,.,TRBJ2-1,TRBV7-2,TGTGCCAGCAGCTTAGGACTAGCGGGGGACAATGAGCAGTTCTTC,CASSLGLAGDNEQFF
TRBD2,.,TRBJ2-1,TRBV9,TGTGCCAGCAGCGTAGGGACTAGCGGCTACAATGAGCAGTTCTTC,CASSVGTSGYNEQFF